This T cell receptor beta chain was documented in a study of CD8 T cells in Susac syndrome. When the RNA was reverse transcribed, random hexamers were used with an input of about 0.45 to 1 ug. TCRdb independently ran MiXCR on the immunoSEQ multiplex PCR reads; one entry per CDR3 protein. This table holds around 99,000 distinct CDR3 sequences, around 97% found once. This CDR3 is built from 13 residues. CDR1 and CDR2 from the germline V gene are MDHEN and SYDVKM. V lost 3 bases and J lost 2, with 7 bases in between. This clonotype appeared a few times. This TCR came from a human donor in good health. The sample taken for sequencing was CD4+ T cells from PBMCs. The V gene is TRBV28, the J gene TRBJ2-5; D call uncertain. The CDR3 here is CASSFGSQETQYF. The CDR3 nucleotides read TGTGCCAGCAGTTTCGGTAGTCAAGAGACCCAGTACTTC. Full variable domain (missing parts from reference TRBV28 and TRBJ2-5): DVKVTQSSRYLVKRTGEKVFLECVQDMDHENMFWYRQDPGLGLRLIYFSYDVKMKEKGDIPEGYSVSREKKERFSLILESASTNQTSMYLCASSFGSQETQYFGPGTRLLVL.